This T cell receptor (beta chain) appears in the sequencing data of a study of OX40 agonist ivuxolimab in advanced cancers. Study-wide context: Ivuxolimab was a fully human IgG2 agonistic monoclonal antibody targeting the costimulatory receptor OX40 (CD134). Intravenous ivuxolimab was administered to patients every 2 weeks at six dose levels: 0.01, 0.1, 0.3, 1.5, 3 and 10 mg/kg. Patients were allowed to have had prior anti-PD-1, anti-PD-L1 or anti-CTLA-4 therapy, and around 43% of the dose-escalation patients had been treated with checkpoint inhibitors. In the dose-escalation cohort, roughly four fifths of patients were male, and the mean age was roughly 60 years, with a range of about 23 to 85. The monotherapy dose-escalation portion (N ≈ 52 patients) of the phase I ivuxolimab trial is reported in the paper. Peripheral TCRbeta sequencing aimed to test whether ivuxolimab altered TCR sequence diversity and caused clonal T-cell expansion. Three dose-escalation patients achieved partial responses, one with hepatocellular carcinoma and two with cutaneous melanoma. Of the approximately 50 dose-escalation patients, hepatocellular carcinoma was present in around 19, melanoma in approximately 15, renal cell carcinoma in 9 and head and neck cancer in 9. What the work shows at the level of the full study, not this receptor alone: On average, CD8+ T cells showed more expanded clones than CD4+ T cells after ivuxolimab. Low levels of normalized T-cell clonal expansion were also shown by some nonresponding patients. The antigen specificity of the clonally expanded peripheral T cells was not determined. In the 0.1-3.0 mg/kg groups, partial responders had among the lowest normalized peripheral clonal expansion, particularly in CD8+ T cells. Clonal expansion of both CD4+ and CD8+ blood T cells was observed from baseline to week 6 at doses 0.1 to 3.0 mg/kg.

Genomic DNA was extracted from sorted cells for sequencing of the TCRbeta CDR3 region. The immunoSEQ Assay was used for sequencing of TCRbeta CDR3 regions. Held by TCRdb, this immuneACCESS table contains in-frame sequences only and omits some clones. Under half of the omission traces to an unresolved V gene where checked; the cause of the rest is unknown. In this sample the table shows about 98,000 clones, 87% of which occur a single time. The biggest ten clones account for approximately 0.5% of the sample. Patients with autoimmune disease history or receiving systemic immunosuppression were excluded from the trial. Peripheral blood for TCR sequencing was collected from all dose cohorts at baseline, on cycle 4 day 1, and on cycle 7 day 1. Samples came from an open-label, multicenter, first-in-human phase I dose-escalation trial of ivuxolimab. Adults with locally advanced or metastatic melanoma, renal cell carcinoma, hepatocellular carcinoma or head and neck squamous cell carcinoma were enrolled in the trial. Before TCR sequencing, CD4+ T cells and CD8+ T cells were sorted from peripheral blood as separate populations.

This clone was picked up one time. It has no known antigen specificity. Base qualities are not at hand, and no much larger clone is one base apart. Here the sequenced sample was CD4+ or CD8+ T cells sorted from blood, taken in a trial of the OX40 agonist ivuxolimab. The TCR comes from an adult with an advanced solid tumor such as melanoma, head and neck, liver or kidney cancer.

DNA sequence: TGCAGCGTTGCCCGACCGACAGAGACCCAGTACTTC. It encodes CSVARPTETQYF. The rearranged segments are TRBV29-1 and TRBJ2-5; the D gene is unclear. V is shortened by 4 bases, J by 4 bases, and the region joining them spans 10 bases. CDR1 and CDR2 are read off the germline V gene as SQVTM and ANQGSEA. Its CDR3 holds 12 amino acids, cysteine through phenylalanine. The CDR3 DNA has 36 bases and is translated from base 1.